The 28 T cell receptor beta chains in this list originate from one sample, sequenced in a study of OX40 agonist ivuxolimab in advanced cancers. Repertoires were generated with immunoSEQ multiplex PCR, while TCRdb's copy carries only in-frame clones and drops some. The sample carries 100,000 to 150,000 clones, roughly 90% recorded once. Sequencing was performed on CD4+ or CD8+ T cells sorted from blood, taken in a trial of the OX40 agonist ivuxolimab. These receptors were taken from an adult with an advanced solid tumor such as melanoma, head and neck, liver or kidney cancer.

The V call is TRBV6-5, the J call TRBJ2-2; no definite D call. Germline loops: CDR1 MNHEY, CDR2 SVGAGI. The CDR3 is 16 amino acids. Trimming pared 2 bases from V and 1 base from J, leaving 11 bases between. This chain's CDR3 is CASSYPPQGNTGELFF. CDR3 coding DNA: TGTGCCAGCAGTTACCCCCCCCAAGGGAACACCGGGGAGCTGTTTTTT.

This chain connects TRBV15 to TRBJ1-1; D perhaps matches TRBD1 (5 bases). The germline gives CDR1 LNHNV, CDR2 YYDKDF (reference sequence). This CDR3 has 14 residues. V dropped 5 bases and J dropped 4 bases, with 14 bases sitting between them. CDR3 amino acids: CATSFGAEITEAFF. CDR3 DNA sequence: TGTGCCACCAGCTTCGGGGCCGAGATCACTGAAGCTTTCTTT.

This chain joins TRBV27 and TRBJ1-4; D is possibly TRBD1 (6 bases). V lost 2 bases to trimming and J lost 3 bases, with 7 bases between them. This CDR3 contains 14 residues. Germline V gene data show CDR1 as MNHEY and CDR2 as SMNVEV (reference sequence). This CDR3 reads CASSLAGANEKLFF. The CDR3 DNA follows: TGTGCCAGCAGTTTAGCAGGGGCTAATGAAAAACTGTTTTTT.

V is TRBV5-1 and J is TRBJ2-7; perhaps TRBD2 as D (6 bases). This CDR3 is 13 amino acids long. Germline V gene data show CDR1 as SGHRS and CDR2 as YFSETQ. The V gene lost 1 base and the J gene lost 5 bases, with 10 bases spanning the gap. In DNA form, the CDR3 reads TGCGCCAGCAGCTTGAGAGGGGAGGACGAGCAGTACTTC. Its translation: CASSLRGEDEQYF.

The rearrangement links TRBV28 to TRBJ1-1; 7 bases match TRBD1. The trim removed 3 bases at V and 10 bases at J, leaving 8 bases unmatched. This CDR3 has 13 residues. Germline CDR1 reads MDHEN; CDR2 reads SYDVKM. The CDR3 reads CASSLRQGGGAFF. The CDR3 DNA reads TGTGCCAGCAGTTTGCGCCAGGGGGGGGGAGCTTTCTTT. The variable domain in full, completed from reference TRBV28 and TRBJ1-1, reads DVKVTQSSRYLVKRTGEKVFLECVQDMDHENMFWYRQDPGLGLRLIYFSYDVKMKEKGDIPEGYSVSREKKERFSLILESASTNQTSMYLCASSLRQGGGAFFGQGTRLTVV.

About this clone itself: Other DNA sequences in this sample translate to the same CDR3. This chain links TRBV13 with TRBJ2-1, with D tentatively TRBD1 or TRBD2 (5 bases each). V was shortened by 5 bases and J by 10 bases, with 9 bases between the two germline ends. The length of the CDR3 is 11 residues. Per germline, CDR1 PRHDT and CDR2 FYEKMQ (reference sequence). CDR3 nucleotides: TGTGCCAGCAGCGTCGGGGCCGAGCAGTTCTTC. Its translation is CASSVGAEQFF.

V usage is TRBV27 and J usage is TRBJ1-1; 8 positions match TRBD1. The CDR3 covers 13 residues. Looked up from germline, CDR1 is MNHEY and CDR2 is SMNVEV (reference sequence). V gave up 5 bases and J gave up 5 bases; unmatched junction bases: 4. CDR3 DNA sequence: TGTGCCAGCAGTGTTGACAGGGGAACTGAAGCTTTCTTT. Translation: CASSVDRGTEAFF.

This rearrangement joins TRBV10-3 to TRBJ1-1; 7 bases line up with TRBD1. J gave up 2 bases and V 5 bases, and 5 bases lay outside the gene matches. The CDR3 contains 14 residues. Germline-derived CDR1 and CDR2 are ENHRY and SYGVKD. The CDR3 spells CAISPGTVNTEAFF. In nucleotides, the CDR3 is TGTGCCATCAGTCCCGGGACAGTTAACACTGAAGCTTTCTTT.

This clone was recorded only once. The genes are TRBV4-3 and TRBJ2-7; D perhaps matches TRBD1 (5 bases). The CDR3 length is 14 residues. Trimming removed 4 bases from V and 2 bases from J, with 12 bases in between. Germline V gives CDR1 LGHNA, CDR2 YSLEER. CDR3 nucleotides: TGCGCCAGCAGCCGGGATAAGGGGCCCTACGAGCAGTACTTC. Protein: CASSRDKGPYEQYF.

This sequence joins TRBV7-9 and TRBJ2-5; tentative D call: TRBD1 (6 bases). V was shortened by 8 bases and J by 5 bases, with 12 bases between the two germline ends. Germline V gene data show CDR1 as SEHNR and CDR2 as FQNEAQ (reference sequence). The CDR3 sequence is 12 residues long. The CDR3: CASGTQGETQYF. CDR3 in DNA: TGTGCCAGCGGCACCCAGGGGGAGACCCAGTACTTC.

The sample holds one count of this clone. This chain uses TRBV11-3 with TRBJ2-3; D is ambiguous. The length of the CDR3 is 15 residues. V shed 3 bases and J shed 2 bases, with 12 bases lying between them. Per germline, CDR1 SGHNT and CDR2 YENEEA. The CDR3 region has the DNA TGTGCCAGCAGCTTGGGGTTGGGATCCACAGATACGCAGTATTTT. This encodes CASSLGLGSTDTQYF.

J is TRBJ2-1 and V is TRBV7-2; D perhaps matches TRBD2 (6 bases). The CDR3 loop spans 15 amino acids. V lost 1 base to trimming and J lost 10 bases, with 17 bases between them. Germline values: CDR1 SGHTA, CDR2 FQGNSA. The CDR3 reads CASSLGIMTGEEQFF. The CDR3 DNA reads TGTGCCAGCAGCTTAGGTATAATGACGGGAGAGGAGCAGTTCTTC.

This clone was counted once. The rearrangement joins TRBV7-3 to TRBJ2-1; D may correspond to TRBD1 or TRBD2 (5 bases each). The germline V gene encodes CDR1 SGHTA and CDR2 FQGTGA. Trimming removed 5 bases from V and 1 base from J, with 12 bases in between. The CDR3 covers 15 residues. DNA of the CDR3: TGTGCCAGCAGCGACACTGGGGGTTCCTACAATGAGCAGTTCTTC. It yields the protein CASSDTGGSYNEQFF.

This chain uses TRBV28 with TRBJ2-7; no clear D gene. With 2 bases removed from V and 2 bases from J, the gap between germline ends came to 7 bases. CDR1 and CDR2 from the germline V gene are MDHEN and SYDVKM. The CDR3 spans 13 residues. The CDR3: CASSLTAPYEQYF. DNA for the CDR3: TGTGCCAGCAGTTTAACGGCGCCCTACGAGCAGTACTTC.

The V and J genes are TRBV18 and TRBJ2-1; D unresolved. CDR3 length: 17 amino acids. Germline loops: CDR1 KGHSH, CDR2 LQKENI. V lost 4 bases to trimming and J lost 0 bases, with 16 bases between them. CDR3 residues: CASSLESGFSSYNEQFF. The CDR3 DNA reads TGTGCCAGCTCACTGGAATCCGGGTTTAGCTCCTACAATGAGCAGTTCTTC. The full variable domain, rest sourced from reference TRBV18 and TRBJ2-1, is NAGVMQNPRHLVRRRGQEARLRCSPMKGHSHVYWYRQLPEEGLKFMVYLQKENIIDESGMPKERFSAEFPKEGPSILRIQQVVRGDSAAYFCASSLESGFSSYNEQFFGPGTRLTVL.

Only a few counts were recorded for this clone. The V gene is TRBV6-6, the J gene TRBJ1-2; 7 bases agree with TRBD1. CDR1 MNHNY and CDR2 SVGAGI come from the germline V gene (reference sequence). The ends lost 6 bases at V and 4 bases at J; junction bases unmatched: 5. This CDR3 is built from 13 residues. The CDR3 DNA follows: TGTGCCAGCAGCCCAGACAGGGTCTATGGCTACACCTTC. It is translated as CASSPDRVYGYTF.

The chain joins TRBV7-9 to TRBJ1-4; D may be TRBD1 (6 bases). This CDR3 region has 15 residues. V lost 4 bases and J lost 7, with 16 bases in between. Germline V gene lookup returns CDR1 SEHNR and CDR2 FQNEAQ (reference sequence). CDR3 sequence reads: CASSSPGAIGEKLFF. The CDR3 DNA sequence: TGTGCCAGCAGCTCCCCGGGGGCTATTGGTGAAAAACTGTTTTTT.

The chain recombines TRBV7-3 with TRBJ2-1, with 16 nucleotides matching TRBD2. CDR3 length: 18 residues. Germline CDR1 SGHTA, CDR2 FQGTGA. V trimming: 5 bases; J trimming: 6 bases; junction bases outside the gene matches: 10. The CDR3 DNA follows: TGTGCCAGCAGCCTAAGTCCCGGGACTAGCGGGAGGGGCAATGAGCAGTTCTTC. Its translation: CASSLSPGTSGRGNEQFF.

The chain has TRBV7-3 and TRBJ2-1; a weak D match, TRBD1 (6 bases). V lost 5 bases and J lost 9, with 20 bases in between. CDR3 length equals 15 residues. The germline CDR1 and CDR2 sequences are SGHTA and FQGTGA. The CDR3 region is CASSQRQVGLGEQFF. CDR3 nucleotides: TGTGCCAGCAGCCAACGACAGGTCGGGCTCGGTGAGCAGTTCTTC.

The rearrangement links TRBV29-1 to TRBJ2-3, with a possible D match to TRBD1 (6 bases). Looked up from germline, CDR1 is SQVTM and CDR2 is ANQGSEA. Trimming took 5 bases from V and 0 from J, leaving 12 bases between them. This CDR3 has 14 residues. CDR3 DNA sequence: TGCAGCGTTAAAACGACAGGCAGCACAGATACGCAGTATTTT. Its translation: CSVKTTGSTDTQYF.

The rearrangement uses TRBV7-8 and TRBJ1-4, with TRBD1 matching over 7 bases. V was pared by 1 base and J by 2 bases, with 7 bases of the junction left unmatched. This CDR3 is built from 17 residues. The V gene's germline CDR1 is SGHVS and CDR2 FQNEAQ. The CDR3 sequence is CASSLGKGALTNEKLFF. In DNA form, the CDR3 reads TGTGCCAGCAGCTTAGGGAAGGGGGCTCTCACTAATGAAAAACTGTTTTTT.

CDR3 nucleotides: TGTGCCAGCAGTTACTCGGGGAGAGTGTACAATGAGCAGTTCTTC. As protein: CASSYSGRVYNEQFF. The rearrangement links TRBV6-5 to TRBJ2-1; tentative D call: TRBD2 (5 bases). The germline V gene has CDR1 MNHEY and CDR2 SVGAGI. The CDR3 totals 15 residues. The ends were cut back, 0 bases at V and 4 bases at J, with 10 bases in the middle.

The rearrangement links TRBV19 to TRBJ2-7; TRBD1 agrees at 9 bases. CDR3 size: 14 residues. The trim removed 6 bases at V and 3 bases at J, leaving 6 bases unmatched. The germline CDR1 and CDR2 sequences are LNHDA and SQIVND (reference sequence). CDR3 DNA sequence: TGTGCCAGTAGCCCCGGACAGGGGCTCTACGAGCAGTACTTC. This codes for CASSPGQGLYEQYF.

The chain combines TRBV5-1 with TRBJ2-2, with 9 bases fitting TRBD1. The germline V gene has CDR1 SGHRS and CDR2 YFSETQ. The CDR3 is made up of 17 amino acids. With V trimmed by 3 bases and J by 5 bases, 11 bases remained unmatched. Here the CDR3 reads CASSSGQGPARTGELFF. The CDR3 nucleotides are TGCGCCAGCAGCTCCGGACAGGGGCCCGCAAGAACCGGGGAGCTGTTTTTT.

This clone was detected only a few times. The gene calls are TRBV7-9 and TRBJ1-2, with 11 nucleotides matching TRBD1. In germline, CDR1 is SEHNR, CDR2 FQNEAQ (reference sequence). V shed 5 bases and J 8 bases; nucleotides not matched to a gene: 7. The CDR3 spans 14 residues. The CDR3 loop reads CASSPGQGARGYTF. In nucleotides, the CDR3 is TGTGCCAGCAGCCCAGGACAGGGGGCGCGGGGCTACACCTTC.

The chain recombines TRBV12-5 with TRBJ1-1, with 9 bases lining up with TRBD1. CDR1 and CDR2 from the germline V gene are LGHNT and FRNRAP. V was pared by 6 bases and J by 5 bases, with 7 bases of the junction left unmatched. This CDR3 has 14 residues. CDR3 sequence reads: CASGSRDRETEAFF. CDR3 nucleotide sequence: TGTGCTAGTGGCTCCCGGGACAGGGAGACTGAAGCTTTCTTT.

This chain links TRBV27 with TRBJ2-2; D perhaps matches TRBD2 (6 bases). Trimming took off 6 bases at V and 1 base at J, with 15 bases between the two ends. CDR3 size: 16 residues. CDR1 and CDR2 from the germline V gene are MNHEY and SMNVEV (reference sequence). CDR3 in DNA: TGTGCCAGCAGAAGTCCCGGGACTGTGAACACCGGGGAGCTGTTTTTT. This codes for CASRSPGTVNTGELFF.

The J gene is TRBJ2-1, the V gene TRBV19, with TRBD2 matching 9 bases. Losses at the gene ends were 6 bases for V and 4 bases for J; bases not matched to a gene: 10. The CDR3 totals 16 residues. Germline V lookup: CDR1 LNHDA, CDR2 SQIVND (reference sequence). The CDR3 bases are TGTGCCAGTAGGGCGGGAGGGGCCGTAGGGTACAATGAGCAGTTCTTC. It encodes CASRAGGAVGYNEQFF.